These T cell receptor beta chains were read from a single sample in a study of blood T cell repertoires in COVID-19. The protocol was immunoSEQ multiplex PCR, while the TCRdb copy is restricted to in-frame clones and leaves out a portion. The sample lists 250,000 or so clones, approximately 90% occurring once. The specimen sequenced was peripheral blood. The receptors were gathered from a woman in her 30s with active or convalescent COVID-19. Both conserved end residues are trimmed from each CDR3. Size values are once, few and many counts, or a class for expanded clones, and some rows have none.

cdr3_aa	j_call	clone_size	v_call
ASGTSGGRYNEQF	TRBJ2-1	-	TRBV19
ASSSAGTGGFTDTQY	TRBJ2-3	-	TRBV28
ASSLAGQKNTEAF	TRBJ1-1	-	TRBV5-1
ASSETTGGQPQH	TRBJ1-5	-	TRBV6-1
ASSTAGDYGYT	TRBJ1-2	-	TRBV19
AWISDRSYNEQF	TRBJ2-1	-	TRBV30
ASSLLSGPIYEQY	TRBJ2-7	-	TRBV5-6
SVGQGAGEQY	TRBJ2-7	once	TRBV29-1
AISESKAGIITEAF	TRBJ1-1	-	TRBV10-3
ASSLAGGASGYT	TRBJ1-2	few	TRBV5-4
ASSLEGTGYQPQH	TRBJ1-5	-	TRBV5-8
ATKQGTNEKLF	TRBJ1-4	-	TRBV19
ASGSRTGRYEQY	TRBJ2-7	-	TRBV27
ATSSQGQGDGYT	TRBJ1-2	few	TRBV15
AWSVTGPSEKLF	TRBJ1-4	-	TRBV30
ASSRRPDRVSGNTIY	TRBJ1-3	-	TRBV6-6
ASSVRDRGYTYSGNTIY	TRBJ1-3	-	TRBV9
AWSERLADNEQF	TRBJ2-1	-	TRBV30
ASSLRTRDAKNIQY	TRBJ2-4	-	TRBV5-1
ASRSRAKKQGAGNTEAF	TRBJ1-1	-	TRBV27
ASTNRRGYNSPLH	TRBJ1-6	-	TRBV6-5
ASSSVTRRGEDEQY	TRBJ2-7	-	TRBV28
ASSQGQETAYGYT	TRBJ1-2	-	TRBV7-9
AWSPFTDYEQY	TRBJ2-7	-	TRBV30
ASSSDRGDGNTIY	TRBJ1-3	-	TRBV2
ASSLGRAYT	TRBJ1-2	-	TRBV5-5
ASIKGQGGTEAF	TRBJ1-1	-	TRBV7-9
ASSFRDRGRSNQPQH	TRBJ1-5	-	TRBV12-1
ASSIGGGNEQY	TRBJ2-7	few	TRBV18
ASRDRAGRGTQY	TRBJ2-5	-	TRBV3-1/TRBV3-2
ASSLEGGGPQETQY	TRBJ2-5	-	TRBV5-1
ASSPDARAEAF	TRBJ1-1	-	TRBV3-1/TRBV3-2
ASSLGQGGYGYT	TRBJ1-2	few	TRBV5-1
ASSLDFRDTEAF	TRBJ1-1	-	TRBV7-8
ASSRNWRGGRTDTQY	TRBJ2-3	once	TRBV27
ASSMISEATQY	TRBJ2-5	-	TRBV19
ASSKWPPTSGGGYEQY	TRBJ2-7	-	TRBV21-1
ASNSPGLRDTQY	TRBJ2-3	-	TRBV28
ASSWAHEPLH	TRBJ1-6	-	TRBV28
ASSQGRRTGGGQPQH	TRBJ1-5	-	TRBV3-1/TRBV3-2
ASSQGTAADSIYGYT	TRBJ1-2	-	TRBV4-3
ASSTSPGTEAF	TRBJ1-1	-	TRBV19